This T cell receptor beta chain was captured by sequencing in a study of CD8+ T cells in alopecia areata. Study-level information: Among treated patients, oral tofacitinib was administered at 5 to 10 mg twice daily. The study's findings and limits: Tofacitinib significantly decreased scalp clonality and expanded CD8+ clones among top 100. Patients displayed less clarity in TCR sharing than mice, a finding possibly related to HLA. Scalp lesions, especially in alopecia totalis/universalis, had higher clonality than normal scalp.

The CDR3 length is 15 residues. From germline, CDR1 is MGHDK and CDR2 SYGVNS. RNA was isolated and reverse transcribed to cDNA, the sequencing template. Clones were read by immunoSEQ multiplex PCR, and TCRdb kept only the in-frame ones, dropping some. The table lists some 120,000 clones, 61% of them singletons, with around 5.7% in the top ten. Stated treatment: oral pan-JAK inhibitor, 5-10 mg twice daily. A remark on this clone: Its antigen remains unidentified.

The chain carries TRBV25-1 and TRBJ2-5; 7 nucleotides align to TRBD2. The J call may be faulty, since TRBJ2-7 better matches the DNA end. The clonotype originates from a human donor with alopecia areata. This specimen consisted of CD4+ T cells sorted from blood, obtained at week 4, from a patient treated with tofacitinib. The CDR3, as DNA: TGTGCCAGCAGTGAATCTGGCGGGAGTCACCACGAGCAGTACTTC. As protein: CASSESGGSHHEQYF.